These 24 T cell receptor beta chains were sequenced from one sample in a study of blood T cell repertoires in COVID-19 (dated by TCRdb to the early 2020s). The library was produced with the immunoSEQ multiplex PCR assay. TCRdb retrieved this table from immuneACCESS and kept in-frame rearrangements only. Not all clones are present; in checked studies, unresolved V genes account for under half, and no reason is known for the remainder. The sample table shows 120,000 or so clones, and over 75% are seen once. The ten top clones hold about 10% of the sample. The sample was peripheral blood. The receptors here all came from a man in his fifties or sixties with acute or convalescent COVID-19.

This clone was observed a handful of times. The CDR3 nucleotides are TGTGCCAGTAGTATCGGCAGGGGGCACACAGATACGCAGTATTTT. Translation: CASSIGRGHTDTQYF. The chain joins TRBV19 to TRBJ2-3, with TRBD1 matching 8 bases. This CDR3 spans 15 amino acids. Losses at the gene ends were 3 bases for V and 2 bases for J; bases not matched to a gene: 4. Germline values: CDR1 LNHDA, CDR2 SQIVND (reference sequence).

This chain uses TRBV27 with TRBJ2-7; 12 bases are shared with TRBD2. Germline CDR1 MNHEY, CDR2 SMNVEV (reference sequence). The length of the CDR3 is 18 residues. Germline trimming cut 5 bases from V and 3 bases from J; bases unmatched to any gene: 14. This chain's CDR3 is CASSQAGTSGWKNYEQYF. The CDR3 DNA reads as TGTGCCAGCAGTCAGGCCGGGACTAGCGGGTGGAAAAACTACGAGCAGTACTTC.

Note on this clone: A single base separates this from a much larger clone, so it may be a read error. Other DNA sequences in the same sample also yield this CDR3. The chain carries TRBV6-5 and TRBJ1-1; D might be TRBD1 (6 bases). This CDR3 is built from 15 residues. The V gene lost 0 bases and the J gene lost 2 bases, with 10 bases spanning the gap. Germline V gene sequence: CDR1 MNHEY, CDR2 SVGAGI. The CDR3 loop is CASSYSGRGNTEAFF. The CDR3 coding sequence is TGTGCCAGCAGTTACTCGGGCAGGGGTAACACTGAAGCTTTCTTT.

The chain joins TRBV7-7 to TRBJ2-1; 8 bases fit TRBD1. The length of the CDR3 is 18 residues. Trimming removed 5 bases from V and 0 bases from J; junction bases left unmatched: 12. From germline, CDR1 is SSHAT and CDR2 FNYEAQ (reference sequence). CDR3 amino acids: CASSPLGQAASSYNEQFF. The CDR3 DNA reads as TGTGCCAGCAGCCCCTTGGGACAGGCGGCGAGCTCCTACAATGAGCAGTTCTTC.

The chain carries TRBV7-3 and TRBJ2-1; TRBD2 agrees at 11 bases. J was trimmed by 3 bases and V by 3 bases; bases with no gene match: 1. Looked up from germline, CDR1 is SGHTA and CDR2 is FQGTGA. This CDR3 spans 15 amino acids. CDR3 loop: CASSLTSGIYNEQFF. The DNA of the CDR3 is TGTGCCAGCAGCTTGACTAGCGGGATCTACAATGAGCAGTTCTTC.

The chain links TRBV15 to TRBJ1-3; the D is unclear. V lost 0 bases to trimming and J lost 0 bases, with 9 bases between them. Germline V gene sequence: CDR1 LNHNV, CDR2 YYDKDF (reference sequence). This CDR3 is built from 16 residues. CDR3 region: CATSRDHGGSGNTIYF. CDR3 coding DNA: TGTGCCACCAGCAGAGATCATGGAGGCTCTGGAAACACCATATATTTT.

The J gene is TRBJ1-1, the V gene TRBV5-1, with D unclear. This CDR3 is 14 amino acids long. Trimming removed 4 bases from V and 0 bases from J, with 10 bases in between. Germline V CDR1 and CDR2: SGHRS, YFSETQ. CDR3 in amino acids: CASSKEGMNTEAFF. As DNA, the CDR3 is TGCGCCAGCAGCAAGGAGGGAATGAACACTGAAGCTTTCTTT.

This chain links TRBV5-4 with TRBJ2-3; 11 bases agree with TRBD2. The CDR3 runs 15 residues. Germline assignment: CDR1 SGHNT and CDR2 YYREEE (reference sequence). V shed 4 bases, J shed 6 bases, and the junction held 7 bases outside the gene matches. Here the CDR3 reads CASSPKASGRDTQYF. DNA of the CDR3: TGTGCCAGCAGCCCCAAGGCTAGCGGGAGGGATACGCAGTATTTT.

The CDR3 sequence is CASTTWAGEKLFF. In nucleotides, the CDR3 is TGTGCCAGCACTACCTGGGCAGGGGAAAAACTGTTTTTT. The chain joins TRBV27 to TRBJ1-4; possible D gene TRBD1, 5 bases. V lost 7 bases to trimming and J lost 8 bases, with 14 bases between them. This CDR3 has 13 amino acids. In germline, CDR1 is MNHEY, CDR2 SMNVEV (reference sequence). Looking up the rest from reference TRBV27 and TRBJ1-4 gives the full variable domain: EAQVTQNPRYLITVTGKKLTVTCSQNMNHEYMSWYRQDPGLGLRQIYYSMNVEVTDKGDVPEGYKVSRKEKRNFPLILESPSPNQTSLYFCASTTWAGEKLFFGSGTQLSVL.

The V and J genes are TRBV28 and TRBJ2-1; 10 bases agree with TRBD2. The CDR3 contains 16 residues. CDR1 is MDHEN and CDR2 is SYDVKM in the germline V gene. Trimming removed 3 bases from V and 6 bases from J; junction bases left unmatched: 8. The CDR3 coding sequence is TGTGCCAGCAGTTTGGCAGCGGGAGGGCCTTTCAATGAGCAGTTCTTC. Protein sequence: CASSLAAGGPFNEQFF.

V and J are TRBV28 and TRBJ2-1, with D perhaps matching TRBD2 (6 bases). The germline V gene has CDR1 MDHEN and CDR2 SYDVKM. V lost 4 bases and J lost 1, with 14 bases in between. The CDR3 has 16 amino acids. In DNA form, the CDR3 reads TGTGCCAGCAGTTGGGCCGGGAGCTCTTCCTACAATGAGCAGTTCTTC. It is translated as CASSWAGSSSYNEQFF.

The rearrangement uses TRBV25-1 and TRBJ1-1, with 9 bases lining up with TRBD1. V was clipped by 6 bases and J by 5 bases; unmatched bases: 4. CDR1 MGHDK and CDR2 SYGVNS come from the germline V gene. The CDR3 is made up of 13 amino acids. The CDR3 DNA is TGTGCCAGCAGGGGGACAGGGAGGACTGAAGCTTTCTTT. Translation: CASRGTGRTEAFF. The full variable domain, with the rest looked up from reference TRBV25-1 and TRBJ1-1, is EADIYQTPRYLVIGTGKKITLECSQTMGHDKMYWYQQDPGMELHLIHYSYGVNSTEKGDLSSESTVSRIRTEHFPLTLESARPSHTSQYLCASRGTGRTEAFFGQGTRLTVV.

The chain combines TRBV6-6 with TRBJ1-3; 8 bases match TRBD1. The trim removed 10 bases at V and 4 bases at J, leaving 9 bases unmatched. Germline CDR1 MNHNY, CDR2 SVGAGI (reference sequence). This CDR3 has 14 amino acids. DNA for the CDR3: TGTGCCACCAAATCGACAGGGGTCGGAAACACCATATATTTT. Translated, it gives CATKSTGVGNTIYF.

The chain combines TRBV3-1 (or the pseudogene TRBV3-2) with TRBJ1-2; tentative D call: TRBD1 (6 bases). V gave up 2 bases and J gave up 8 bases, with 12 bases separating them. Looked up from germline, CDR1 is LGHDT and CDR2 is YNNKEL (reference sequence). This CDR3 is 13 amino acids long. The CDR3 bases are TGTGCCAGCAGCCAAACAGGGATCTGGGGCTACACCTTC. It codes for CASSQTGIWGYTF.

The rearrangement uses TRBV11-2 and TRBJ2-2; no reliable D call. With 2 bases removed from V and 2 bases from J, the gap between germline ends came to 6 bases. There are 14 residues in the CDR3. Germline lookup yields CDR1 SGHAT and CDR2 FQNNGV. The CDR3 bases are TGTGCCAGCAGCTTATACAGAAACACCGGGGAGCTGTTTTTT. This translates into CASSLYRNTGELFF.

The V and J genes are TRBV29-1 and TRBJ1-4, with TRBD1 matching over 7 bases. From germline, CDR1 is SQVTM and CDR2 ANQGSEA. The ends lost 6 bases at V and 6 bases at J; junction bases unmatched: 10. The length of the CDR3 is 14 residues. The CDR3 bases are TGCAGCGTGGAGGGGACAGCGCACGATGAAAAACTGTTTTTT. Protein sequence: CSVEGTAHDEKLFF.

The chain carries TRBV10-2 and TRBJ2-7; 10 nucleotides match TRBD1. V gave up 8 bases and J gave up 2 bases; unmatched junction bases: 3. This CDR3 has 13 amino acids. Germline values: CDR1 WSHSY, CDR2 SAAADI. The CDR3 sequence is CASGQGGTYEQYF. The CDR3 region has the DNA TGCGCCAGCGGACAGGGGGGGACCTACGAGCAGTACTTC.

CDR3 in amino acids: CASSPSTGFMGTNEKLFF. CDR3 coding DNA: TGTGCCAGCAGCCCTTCGACAGGGTTTATGGGAACTAATGAAAAACTGTTTTTT. The J gene is TRBJ1-4, the V gene TRBV7-9; 7 bases match TRBD1. CDR1 SEHNR and CDR2 FQNEAQ come from the germline V gene (reference sequence). V lost 5 bases and J lost 1; bases outside the gene matches: 13. There are 18 residues in the CDR3.

The J gene is TRBJ2-5, the V gene TRBV10-3, with TRBD1 matching over 9 bases. The CDR3 is 14 amino acids. The germline V gene encodes CDR1 ENHRY and CDR2 SYGVKD. V was clipped by 6 bases and J by 5 bases; unmatched bases: 7. CDR3 amino acids: CAIRGDRVWETQYF. The CDR3, as DNA: TGTGCCATCAGGGGGGACAGGGTATGGGAGACCCAGTACTTC.

The chain joins TRBV5-1 to TRBJ1-2, with 9 bases fitting TRBD1. Trimming at V came to 3 bases and at J to 6 bases, leaving 3 bases not matched to a gene. The CDR3 spans 13 residues. Germline V gives CDR1 SGHRS, CDR2 YFSETQ. CDR3 region: CASSSGTGHGYTF. In DNA form, the CDR3 reads TGCGCCAGCAGCTCCGGGACAGGGCATGGCTACACCTTC.

This clone was seen only a few times. This chain uses TRBV28 with TRBJ1-5; the D is unclear. Germline V gene sequence: CDR1 MDHEN, CDR2 SYDVKM. With 3 bases removed from V and 5 bases from J, the gap between germline ends came to 8 bases. The CDR3 has 13 amino acids. The CDR3: CASSFTPYQPQHF. In nucleotides, the CDR3 is TGTGCCAGCAGTTTTACTCCTTATCAGCCCCAGCATTTT. The variable domain in full, with the rest retrieved from reference TRBV28 and TRBJ1-5, is DVKVTQSSRYLVKRTGEKVFLECVQDMDHENMFWYRQDPGLGLRLIYFSYDVKMKEKGDIPEGYSVSREKKERFSLILESASTNQTSMYLCASSFTPYQPQHFGDGTRLSIL.

This rearrangement joins TRBV7-8 to TRBJ2-1; the match to TRBD1 covers 7 bases. V lost 4 bases, J lost 0 bases, and 9 bases stayed unmatched. This CDR3 contains 17 residues. Germline CDR1 is SGHVS and CDR2 is FQNEAQ. The CDR3 coding sequence is TGTGCCAGCAGCTCCGTCAGACAGGGAAGCTCCTACAATGAGCAGTTCTTC. This encodes CASSSVRQGSSYNEQFF.

The chain recombines TRBV5-1 with TRBJ2-7; weak D call: TRBD2 (6 bases). CDR1 is SGHRS, CDR2 YFSETQ, per germline. V was clipped by 2 bases and J by 4 bases, with 13 bases between them. This CDR3 region has 14 residues. For the CDR3, the DNA is TGCGCCAGCAGCTTCAGGGAGGTAGGATACGAGCAGTACTTC. Its protein product is CASSFREVGYEQYF.

This clone has only a few counts. A read error may account for a junction end that differs from germline. CDR3 nucleotides: TGTGCCAGTAGCTCCGGGACAGCAGCGGTCCTTTGTTTT. It yields the protein CASSSGTAAVLCF. This rearrangement joins TRBV19 to TRBJ1-3; 7 nucleotides agree with TRBD1. Germline CDR1 and CDR2: LNHDA and SQIVND (reference sequence). CDR3 length: 13 residues.